This T cell receptor (beta chain) emerged from a study of cytomegalovirus exposure and HLA in healthy donors. Study-level findings and limits: Cytomegalovirus association was listed for 150 or so TCR beta chains.

Use of 60 Vbeta and 13 Jbeta primers characterized the PCR. As handled by the study authors: A later analysis tallied about 80 million unique TCR beta chains, 9 million to 12 million of them shared. Sequencing used immunoSEQ multiplex PCR; TCRdb keeps in-frame clones, though not all of them. Clone size and V and J calls were adopted from that table, with D and trimming inferred from the DNA. The data contain about 140,000 clones, over 70% of them singletons. About this clone itself: Its antigen is unknown.

The CDR3 is made up of 12 amino acids. CDR1 and CDR2 (germline): ENHRY, SYGVKD. Trimming removed 7 bases at V and 3 bases at J, with 9 bases between. The sample consisted of PBMCs. The TCR sequence derives from a man aged 25-45 years in good health and CMV-seronegative. The J gene is TRBJ1-1, the V gene TRBV10-3; D is undetermined. The CDR3 protein is CAITRGDTEAFF. CDR3 nucleotides: TGTGCCATCACCCGAGGTGACACTGAAGCTTTCTTT.